The 22 T cell receptor beta chains below come from one sample, sequenced in a study of beta chain features in type 1 diabetes. Expressed TCRB transcripts were sequenced after all isolated RNA was converted to cDNA. TCRdb's copy holds only in-frame clones and misses some; the assay was immunoSEQ multiplex PCR. This sample carries 240,000 or so clones, 27% of them seen once, and the ten largest clones take roughly 4%. Sequencing was carried out using central memory CD4+ T cells from blood. These receptors all come from a man aged 30 to 45 in good health.

This clone was counted ten times or more. The chain has TRBV5-6 and TRBJ2-1, with TRBD1 identical over 7 bases. V gave up 4 bases and J gave up 3 bases; unmatched junction bases: 7. The CDR3 runs 15 residues. Germline CDR1 is SGHDT and CDR2 is YYEEEE. The CDR3 nucleotides read TGTGCCAGCAGCCCCCGGACAGGATACTACAATGAGCAGTTCTTC. Translation: CASSPRTGYYNEQFF.

J is TRBJ2-5 and V is TRBV30; tentative D call: TRBD2 (6 bases). The germline CDR1 and CDR2 sequences are GTSNPN and SVGIG (reference sequence). Trimming took 5 bases from V and 6 from J, leaving 13 bases between them. This CDR3 spans 12 amino acids. The CDR3 spells CAWDGDSKTQYF. In nucleotides, the CDR3 is TGTGCCTGGGACGGGGACTCGAAGACCCAGTACTTC.

The V gene is TRBV10-3, the J gene TRBJ2-1; D is unclear. The CDR3 covers 10 residues. V dropped 8 bases and J dropped 5 bases, with 4 bases sitting between them. Germline-derived CDR1 and CDR2 are ENHRY and SYGVKD. CDR3 region: CAIWNNEQFF. The CDR3 DNA sequence: TGTGCCATCTGGAACAATGAGCAGTTCTTC.

V and J are TRBV7-2 and TRBJ1-5; unclear D gene. Germline assignment: CDR1 SGHTA and CDR2 FQGNSA. V lost 1 base and J lost 1, with 8 bases in between. This CDR3 spans 15 amino acids. The CDR3 DNA is TGTGCCAGCAGCTTAGTGGCAGAGAGCAATCAGCCCCAGCATTTT. Translation: CASSLVAESNQPQHF. The whole variable domain, remainder taken from reference TRBV7-2 and TRBJ1-5, is GAGVSQSPSNKVTEKGKDVELRCDPISGHTALYWYRQSLGQGLEFLIYFQGNSAPDKSGLPSDRFSAERTGGSVSTLTIQRTQQEDSAVYLCASSLVAESNQPQHFGDGTRLSIL.

The chain joins TRBV28 to TRBJ2-7, with D perhaps TRBD2 (5 bases). V dropped 5 bases and J dropped 7 bases, with 9 bases sitting between them. The CDR3 loop spans 11 amino acids. From germline, CDR1 is MDHEN and CDR2 SYDVKM. In nucleotides, the CDR3 is TGTGCCAGCAGTATAGGGAGTGAGCAGTACTTC. Protein product: CASSIGSEQYF.

This chain connects TRBV29-1 to TRBJ1-6; possibly TRBD1 for D (6 bases). The CDR3 is 15 amino acids. The V gene lost 6 bases and the J gene lost 0 bases, with 12 bases spanning the gap. Germline V lookup: CDR1 SQVTM, CDR2 ANQGSEA. As DNA, the CDR3 is TGCAGCGTGCGACAGGACCTCTCCTATAATTCACCCCTCCACTTT. Protein: CSVRQDLSYNSPLHF. Full variable domain (rest looked up from reference TRBV29-1 and TRBJ1-6): SAVISQKPSRDICQRGTSLTIQCQVDSQVTMMFWYRQQPGQSLTLIATANQGSEATYESGFVIDKFPISRPNLTFSTLTVSNMSPEDSSIYLCSVRQDLSYNSPLHFGNGTRLTVT.

This sequence joins TRBV29-1 and TRBJ2-1, with D possibly TRBD2 on 6 matching bases. The CDR3 consists of 16 residues. Germline-derived CDR1 and CDR2 are SQVTM and ANQGSEA. V was trimmed by 6 bases and J by 0 bases, leaving 18 bases between them. The CDR3 here is CSVVIAVSLSYNEQFF. CDR3 DNA sequence: TGCAGCGTCGTGATAGCGGTATCCCTCTCCTACAATGAGCAGTTCTTC.

This clone was seen only a few times. The rearrangement joins TRBV7-8 to TRBJ2-7; TRBD1 is a possible D gene (5 bases). The CDR3 covers 14 residues. V was pared by 7 bases and J by 7 bases, with 20 bases between. CDR1 is SGHVS, CDR2 FQNEAQ, per germline. The CDR3 spells CASNLRAGPGEQYF. The DNA of the CDR3 is TGTGCCAGCAACCTACGGGCAGGGCCCGGGGAGCAGTACTTC.

The chain has TRBV30 and TRBJ1-5, with TRBD1 as a possible D gene (6 bases). The V end was cut by 3 bases, the J end by 0 bases, with 12 bases between. The CDR3 is 15 amino acids. Germline V lookup: CDR1 GTSNPN, CDR2 SVGIG (reference sequence). Here the CDR3 DNA reads TGTGCCTGGAGCGGACAGTCTTTTAGCAATCAGCCCCAGCATTTT. Encoded protein: CAWSGQSFSNQPQHF. The whole variable domain, filled in from reference TRBV30 and TRBJ1-5, reads SQTIHQWPATLVQPVGSPLSLECTVEGTSNPNLYWYRQAAGRGLQLLFYSVGIGQISSEVPQNLSASRPQDRQFILSSKKLLLSDSGFYLCAWSGQSFSNQPQHFGDGTRLSIL.

This clone was detected a few times. This chain uses TRBV11-3 with TRBJ2-1; weak D call: TRBD1 (6 bases). The germline gives CDR1 SGHNT, CDR2 YENEEA. Between the trimmed V and J ends, which lost 4 bases and 5 bases, there was a span of 9 bases. The CDR3 is 13 residues long. CDR3 sequence reads: CASSSGDHNEQFF. In DNA form, the CDR3 reads TGTGCCAGCAGCTCAGGGGATCACAATGAGCAGTTCTTC.

This clone was recorded many times. The rearrangement links TRBV7-2 to TRBJ2-7, with D possibly being TRBD1 or TRBD2 (5 bases each). The germline V gene encodes CDR1 SGHTA and CDR2 FQGNSA. Deletions cut 5 bases from V and 7 bases from J, with 15 bases between. CDR3 length equals 13 residues. The CDR3 sequence: CASSLGTPLEQYF. CDR3 coding DNA: TGTGCCAGCAGCCTCGGGACCCCCCTGGAGCAGTACTTC.

About this clone: Other DNA sequences in the same sample also yield this CDR3. The rearrangement uses TRBV20-1 and TRBJ2-5; 7 bases agree with TRBD2. CDR1 is DFQATT, CDR2 SNEGSKA, per germline (reference sequence). V trimming: 6 bases; J trimming: 4 bases; junction bases outside the gene matches: 2. The CDR3 has 11 residues. CDR3 residues: CSARGVETQYF. CDR3 DNA sequence: TGCAGTGCCCGGGGGGTAGAGACCCAGTACTTC.

In regard to this clone: Other nucleotide sequences from this sample produce the same CDR3. V gene TRBV5-1 combines with J gene TRBJ2-7; no reliable D call. The length of the CDR3 is 12 residues. V lost 0 bases, J lost 5 bases, and 6 bases lay in between. Germline V gives CDR1 SGHRS, CDR2 YFSETQ. The CDR3 loop reads CASSLGLDEQYF. CDR3 bases: TGCGCCAGCAGCTTGGGACTTGACGAGCAGTACTTC. Filled out from reference TRBV5-1 and TRBJ2-7, the complete variable domain reads KAGVTQTPRYLIKTRGQQVTLSCSPISGHRSVSWYQQTPGQGLQFLFEYFSETQRNKGNFPGRFSGRQFSNSRSEMNVSTLELGDSALYLCASSLGLDEQYFGPGTRLTVT.

The rearrangement uses TRBV28 and TRBJ2-7; TRBD1 is a possible D gene (6 bases). Per the germline V gene, CDR1 is MDHEN and CDR2 is SYDVKM. This CDR3 contains 14 residues. V was pared by 5 bases and J by 13 bases, with 24 bases between. DNA for the CDR3: TGTGCCAGCAGTCTTACCGGGACATACCGAGGGGAATACTTC. Its translation is CASSLTGTYRGEYF.

The chain couples TRBV4-1 to TRBJ2-1; D remains ambiguous. Per germline, CDR1 MGHRA and CDR2 YSYEKL. This CDR3 spans 16 amino acids. V lost 5 bases and J lost 4, with 18 bases in between. CDR3 nucleotide sequence: TGCGCCAGCAGCTCCCCAGGTGGAGCTATTTACAATGAGCAGTTCTTC. This gives the protein CASSSPGGAIYNEQFF.

J is TRBJ1-2 and V is TRBV28; maybe TRBD1 (5 bases). The CDR3 is 12 amino acids. Trimming pared 5 bases from V and 8 bases from J, leaving 12 bases between. CDR1 is MDHEN and CDR2 is SYDVKM in the germline V gene. The CDR3 DNA reads TGTGCCAGCAGTATCCAGGGAGAGGGCTACACCTTC. This gives the protein CASSIQGEGYTF.

This chain joins TRBV10-3 and TRBJ1-1, with D perhaps TRBD1 (5 bases). Trimming removed 6 bases at V and 2 bases at J, with 10 bases between. The CDR3 spans 13 residues. Germline CDR1 ENHRY, CDR2 SYGVKD. DNA for the CDR3: TGTGCCATCAGGGGGGAAGTCAACACTGAAGCTTTCTTT. As protein: CAIRGEVNTEAFF.

The chain couples TRBV7-9 to TRBJ2-3; TRBD1 aligns across 7 bases. The V gene's germline CDR1 is SEHNR and CDR2 FQNEAQ (reference sequence). V was pared by 5 bases and J by 4 bases, with 12 bases of the junction left unmatched. This CDR3 has 16 residues. Here the CDR3 reads CASSHGRQGAPDTQYF. As DNA, the CDR3 is TGTGCCAGCAGCCACGGACGACAGGGAGCCCCAGATACGCAGTATTTT.

The J gene is TRBJ1-1, the V gene TRBV9; 9 nucleotides align to TRBD1. The CDR3 extends over 17 amino acids. CDR1 is SGDLS and CDR2 is YYNGEE in the germline V gene. The V and J ends lost 4 bases and 1 base, in that order; junction bases with no gene match: 11. The CDR3 DNA is TGTGCCAGCAGCCCCCCGGGACAGGGTTTTGGGAACACTGAAGCTTTCTTT. Translating gives CASSPPGQGFGNTEAFF.

This clone was detected only a few times. The genes are TRBV30 and TRBJ1-1, with a tentative D call TRBD1 (6 bases). Germline V gene lookup returns CDR1 GTSNPN and CDR2 SVGIG (reference sequence). Trimming pared 5 bases from V and 7 bases from J, leaving 20 bases between. This CDR3 region has 14 residues. CDR3 in DNA: TGTGCCTGGGGCCCAACAGGGTCCGGAAATGAAGCTTTCTTT. This sequence encodes CAWGPTGSGNEAFF.

The J gene is TRBJ2-3, the V gene TRBV7-2; TRBD1 matches 9 bases. V dropped 6 bases and J dropped 0; count of bases not matched to a gene: 7. Per the germline V gene, CDR1 is SGHTA and CDR2 is FQGNSA. This CDR3 comprises 16 residues. CDR3 sequence: CASRIRDRASTDTQYF. CDR3 bases: TGTGCCAGCAGGATACGGGACAGGGCTAGCACAGATACGCAGTATTTT.

This clone was observed a few times. V and J are TRBV6-1 and TRBJ1-5, with TRBD1 matching 7 bases. Germline CDR1 is MNHNS and CDR2 is SASEGT. CDR3 length equals 14 residues. V lost 4 bases, J lost 6 bases, and 6 bases stayed unmatched. CDR3 bases: TGTGCCAGCAGTGTAGAAGGGGGCGGTCAGCCCCAGCATTTT. Amino acids: CASSVEGGGQPQHF.